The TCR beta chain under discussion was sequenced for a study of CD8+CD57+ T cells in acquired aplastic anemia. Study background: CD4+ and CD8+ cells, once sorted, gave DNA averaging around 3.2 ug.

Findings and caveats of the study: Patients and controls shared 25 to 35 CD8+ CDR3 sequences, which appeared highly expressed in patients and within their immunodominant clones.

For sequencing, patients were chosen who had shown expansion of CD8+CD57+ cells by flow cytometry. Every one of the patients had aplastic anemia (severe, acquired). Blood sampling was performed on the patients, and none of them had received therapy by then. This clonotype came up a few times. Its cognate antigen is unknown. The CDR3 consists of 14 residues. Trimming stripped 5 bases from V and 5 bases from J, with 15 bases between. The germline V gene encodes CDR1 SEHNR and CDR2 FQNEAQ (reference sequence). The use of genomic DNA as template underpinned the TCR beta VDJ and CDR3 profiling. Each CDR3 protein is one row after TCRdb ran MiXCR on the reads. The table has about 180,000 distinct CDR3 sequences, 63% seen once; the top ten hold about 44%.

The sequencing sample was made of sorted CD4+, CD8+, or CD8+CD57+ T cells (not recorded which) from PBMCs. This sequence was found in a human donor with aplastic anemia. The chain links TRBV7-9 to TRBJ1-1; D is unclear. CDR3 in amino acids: CASSLGRERTEAFF. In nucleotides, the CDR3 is TGTGCCAGCAGCCTTGGACGGGAGAGGACTGAAGCTTTCTTT.